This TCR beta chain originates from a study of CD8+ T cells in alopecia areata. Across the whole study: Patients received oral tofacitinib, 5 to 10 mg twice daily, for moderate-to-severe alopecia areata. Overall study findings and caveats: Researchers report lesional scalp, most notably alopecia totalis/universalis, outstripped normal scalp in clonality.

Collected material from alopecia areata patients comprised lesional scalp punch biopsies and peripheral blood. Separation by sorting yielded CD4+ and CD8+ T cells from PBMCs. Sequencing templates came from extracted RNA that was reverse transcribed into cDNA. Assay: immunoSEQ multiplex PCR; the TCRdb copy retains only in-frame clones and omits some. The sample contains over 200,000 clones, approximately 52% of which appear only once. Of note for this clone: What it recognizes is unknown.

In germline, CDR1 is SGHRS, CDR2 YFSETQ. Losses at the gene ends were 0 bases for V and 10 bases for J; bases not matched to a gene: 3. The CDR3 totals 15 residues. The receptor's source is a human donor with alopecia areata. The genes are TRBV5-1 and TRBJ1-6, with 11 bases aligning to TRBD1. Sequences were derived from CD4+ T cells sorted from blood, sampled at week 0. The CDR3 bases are TGCGCCAGCAGCTTGGGGACAGGGGGCGAATCACCCCTCCACTTT. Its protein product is CASSLGTGGESPLHF.